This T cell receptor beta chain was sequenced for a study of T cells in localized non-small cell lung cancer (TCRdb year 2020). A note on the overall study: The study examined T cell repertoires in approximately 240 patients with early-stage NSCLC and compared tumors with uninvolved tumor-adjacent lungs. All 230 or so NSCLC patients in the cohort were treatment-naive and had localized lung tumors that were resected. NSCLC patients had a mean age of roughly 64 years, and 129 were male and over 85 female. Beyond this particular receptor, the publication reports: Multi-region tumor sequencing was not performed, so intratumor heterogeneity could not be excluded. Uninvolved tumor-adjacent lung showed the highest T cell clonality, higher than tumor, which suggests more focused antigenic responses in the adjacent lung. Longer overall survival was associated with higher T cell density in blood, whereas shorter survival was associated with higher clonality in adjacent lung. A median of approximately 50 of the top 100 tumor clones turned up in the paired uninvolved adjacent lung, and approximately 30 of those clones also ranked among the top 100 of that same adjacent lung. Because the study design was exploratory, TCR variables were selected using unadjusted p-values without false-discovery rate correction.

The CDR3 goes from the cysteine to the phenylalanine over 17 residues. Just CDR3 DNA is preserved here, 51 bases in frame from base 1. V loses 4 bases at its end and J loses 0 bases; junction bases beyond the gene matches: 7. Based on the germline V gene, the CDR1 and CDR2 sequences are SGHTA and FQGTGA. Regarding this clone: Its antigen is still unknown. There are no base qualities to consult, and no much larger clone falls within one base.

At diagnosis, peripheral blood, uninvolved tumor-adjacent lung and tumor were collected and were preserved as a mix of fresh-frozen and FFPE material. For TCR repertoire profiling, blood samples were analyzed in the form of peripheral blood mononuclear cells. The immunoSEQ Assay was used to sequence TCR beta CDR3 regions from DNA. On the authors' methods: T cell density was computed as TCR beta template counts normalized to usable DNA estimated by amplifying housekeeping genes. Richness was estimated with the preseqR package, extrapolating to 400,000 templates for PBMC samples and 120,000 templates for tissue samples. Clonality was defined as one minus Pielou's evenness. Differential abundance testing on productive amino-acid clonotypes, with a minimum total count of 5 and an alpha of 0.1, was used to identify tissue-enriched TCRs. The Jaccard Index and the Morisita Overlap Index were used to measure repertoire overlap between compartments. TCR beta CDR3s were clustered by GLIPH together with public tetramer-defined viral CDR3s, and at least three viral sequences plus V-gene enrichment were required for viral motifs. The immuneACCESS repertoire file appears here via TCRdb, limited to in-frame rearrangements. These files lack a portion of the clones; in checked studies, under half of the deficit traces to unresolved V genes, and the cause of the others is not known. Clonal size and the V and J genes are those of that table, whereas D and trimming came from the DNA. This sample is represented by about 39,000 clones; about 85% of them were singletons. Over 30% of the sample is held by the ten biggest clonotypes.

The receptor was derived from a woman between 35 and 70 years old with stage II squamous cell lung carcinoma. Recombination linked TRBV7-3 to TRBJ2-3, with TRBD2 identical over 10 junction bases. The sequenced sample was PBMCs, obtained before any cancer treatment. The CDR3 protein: CASSSPTSGSSTDTQYF. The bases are TGTGCCAGCAGCTCCCCGACTAGCGGGTCAAGCACAGATACGCAGTATTTT.